This T cell receptor beta chain was obtained from a study of T cell responses to AZD1222 COVID-19 vaccine. Study results and limitations: Compared with day 0, the breadth and depth of the Spike-specific TCR repertoire rose significantly after two doses of AZD1222.

On this clone itself: Its antigen is not known.

Germline V gene data show CDR1 as SNHLY and CDR2 as FYNNEI. V gave up 5 bases and J gave up 0 bases, with 11 bases separating them. This CDR3 has 15 amino acids. Clones were read by immunoSEQ multiplex PCR, and TCRdb kept only the in-frame ones, dropping some. The sample lists 200,000 or so clones; over 70% were seen once. The chain couples TRBV2 to TRBJ1-3; perhaps TRBD1 as D (5 bases). The source of this sequence is an adult in good health. The input for sequencing was peripheral blood, taken on day 0 of MenACWY control vaccination. In nucleotides, the CDR3 is TGTGCCAGCAGTAAAGACAGCTCCTCTGGAAACACCATATATTTT. Amino acid sequence: CASSKDSSSGNTIYF.